This TCR beta chain was recorded in a study of vaccination and CD4 T cells after COVID-19. Looking at the study overall: Samples after vaccination came a median 72 days past dose two, ranging 14 to 241.

Sequencing of the DNA from cultured CD4+ T cells was carried out with the Oncomine TCR Beta short-read assay. From the PCR reads, TCRdb called clonotypes with MiXCR, one entry per CDR3 protein. The table records more than 20,000 distinct CDR3 sequences, about 50% of them present only once. Study observations and caveats: Convalescent patients' median share of reactive clones seen only post-vaccination was over 65%.

In this sample, this clonotype turned up a few times. Its antigen is currently unknown. The treatment is: roughly 10-day PBMC culture with coronavirus spike peptide pools or control peptides (ViraFEST assay). Using peptide pools, antigen-specific T cells were expanded in ViraFEST before TCRs were sequenced. The V gene lost 3 bases and the J gene lost 6 bases, with 15 bases spanning the gap. Germline V gene sequence: CDR1 SGHTA, CDR2 FQGNSA. The CDR3 contains 15 residues. The TCR originated in a human donor who received a COVID-19 vaccine. This chain connects TRBV7-2 to TRBJ1-5; D possibly corresponds to TRBD1 (5 bases). Sequenced here: CD4+ T cells from blood, cultured in vitro, sampled before SARS-CoV-2 vaccination. The CDR3 region is CASSFRDGPSQPQHF. The CDR3 DNA follows: TGTGCCAGCAGCTTCAGGGACGGGCCATCTCAGCCCCAGCATTTT.